These 9 T cell receptor beta chains share one sample of origin, sequenced in a study of blood T cell repertoires in COVID-19. Produced via immunoSEQ multiplex PCR; TCRdb's table is partial and in-frame only. The sample lists more than 350,000 clones; 85% to 90% were seen once. Source material: PBMCs or T cells enriched from blood (not recorded which). These receptors originate from a man between 18 and 29 years old who had recovered from COVID-19.

The chain recombines TRBV3-1 (or the pseudogene TRBV3-2) with TRBJ2-1, with D possibly matching TRBD2 (5 bases). V gave up 1 base and J gave up 10 bases, with 11 bases separating them. This CDR3 contains 13 residues. Per the germline V gene, CDR1 is LGHDT and CDR2 is YNNKEL (reference sequence). CDR3 bases: TGTGCCAGCAGCCAAGCCGGCAGAGGGGAGCAGTTCTTC. Its protein product is CASSQAGRGEQFF.

The gene calls are TRBV12-5 and TRBJ1-5, with a possible D match to TRBD1 (6 bases). The V gene lost 4 bases and the J gene lost 7 bases, with 11 bases spanning the gap. The CDR3 length is 13 residues. Germline CDR1 reads LGHNT; CDR2 reads FRNRAP. This CDR3 reads CASGYRAGQPQHF. The DNA for the CDR3 is TGTGCTAGTGGTTACAGGGCTGGACAGCCCCAGCATTTT. The variable domain in full, with the rest retrieved from reference TRBV12-5 and TRBJ1-5, is DARVTQTPRHKVTEMGQEVTMRCQPILGHNTVFWYRQTMMQGLELLAYFRNRAPLDDSGMPKDRFSAEMPDATLATLKIQPSEPRDSAVYFCASGYRAGQPQHFGDGTRLSIL.

The rearrangement links TRBV25-1 to TRBJ1-2; no reliable D call. Per germline, CDR1 MGHDK and CDR2 SYGVNS. The germline V and J ends were trimmed by 2 bases and 4 bases, with 8 bases remaining between them. The CDR3 has 13 amino acids. CDR3 sequence (DNA): TGTGCCAGCAGTGAAAGACACGGCTATGGCTACACCTTC. Protein: CASSERHGYGYTF.

The rearrangement links TRBV11-2 to TRBJ2-7; 7 bases line up with TRBD2. J gave up 3 bases and V 11 bases, and 10 bases lay outside the gene matches. The CDR3 is made up of 13 amino acids. In germline, CDR1 is SGHAT, CDR2 FQNNGV. The CDR3 protein is CAVTGGLFYEQYF. CDR3 nucleotides: TGTGCCGTGACCGGGGGACTATTCTACGAGCAGTACTTC.

This clone was seen once. Other DNA sequences in the sample encode the same CDR3. V usage is TRBV5-4 and J usage is TRBJ2-7; TRBD1 matches at 9 bases. This CDR3 contains 14 residues. The germline V gene encodes CDR1 SGHNT and CDR2 YYREEE (reference sequence). Trimming at V came to 2 bases and at J to 3 bases, leaving 3 bases not matched to a gene. CDR3: CASSFQTGGYEQYF. CDR3 in DNA: TGTGCCAGCAGCTTTCAGACAGGGGGCTACGAGCAGTACTTC.

This sequence joins TRBV29-1 and TRBJ1-2, with 9 bases lining up with TRBD1. Losses at the gene ends were 6 bases for V and 5 bases for J; bases not matched to a gene: 10. The germline V gene has CDR1 SQVTM and CDR2 ANQGSEA. The CDR3 runs to 14 residues. CDR3 sequence reads: CSVVQGALGYGYTF. For the CDR3, the DNA is TGCAGCGTCGTACAGGGGGCATTGGGTTATGGCTACACCTTC. The variable domain in full, with the rest retrieved from reference TRBV29-1 and TRBJ1-2, is SAVISQKPSRDICQRGTSLTIQCQVDSQVTMMFWYRQQPGQSLTLIATANQGSEATYESGFVIDKFPISRPNLTFSTLTVSNMSPEDSSIYLCSVVQGALGYGYTFGSGTRLTVV.

In its sample, this clone was seen a few times. DNA for the CDR3: TGCGCCAGCGATAAGGGGGTAAGGAATCAGCCCCAGCATTTT. It yields the protein CASDKGVRNQPQHF. V and J are TRBV23-1 and TRBJ1-5; possibly TRBD1 for D (6 bases). TRBV23-1 is an open reading frame whose function is uncertain. Between the trimmed V and J ends, which lost 8 bases and 4 bases, there was a span of 15 bases. The CDR3 totals 14 residues.

This clone was picked up a small number of times. The V gene is TRBV4-2, the J gene TRBJ2-1, with 9 nucleotides matching TRBD2. This CDR3 contains 16 residues. V lost 6 bases, J lost 9 bases, and 15 bases stayed unmatched. CDR1 is LGHNA and CDR2 is YNFKEQ in the germline V gene. CDR3 residues: CASSVISGGRGGEQFF. The DNA for the CDR3 is TGTGCCAGCAGTGTAATTTCTGGCGGGAGGGGCGGTGAGCAGTTCTTC.

V gene TRBV28 combines with J gene TRBJ2-2; 14 bases map to TRBD2. Germline V gene data show CDR1 as MDHEN and CDR2 as SYDVKM. The CDR3 totals 18 residues. The trim removed 3 bases at V and 3 bases at J, leaving 6 bases unmatched. The CDR3 DNA is TGTGCCAGCAGTTTTCCGGGACTAGCGGGAGCGGACACCGGGGAGCTGTTTTTT. Translation: CASSFPGLAGADTGELFF.